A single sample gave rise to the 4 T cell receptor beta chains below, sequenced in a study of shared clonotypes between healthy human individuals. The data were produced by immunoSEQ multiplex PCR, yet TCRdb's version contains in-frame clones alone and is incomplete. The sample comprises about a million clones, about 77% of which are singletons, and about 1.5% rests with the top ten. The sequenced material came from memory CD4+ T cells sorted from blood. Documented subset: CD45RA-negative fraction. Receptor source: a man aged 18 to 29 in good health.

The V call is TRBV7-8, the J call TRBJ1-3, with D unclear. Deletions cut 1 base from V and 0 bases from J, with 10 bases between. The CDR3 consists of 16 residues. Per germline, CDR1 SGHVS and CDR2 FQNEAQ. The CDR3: CASSLEEHLSGNTIYF. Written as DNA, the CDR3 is TGTGCCAGCAGCTTAGAGGAACACCTCTCTGGAAACACCATATATTTT.

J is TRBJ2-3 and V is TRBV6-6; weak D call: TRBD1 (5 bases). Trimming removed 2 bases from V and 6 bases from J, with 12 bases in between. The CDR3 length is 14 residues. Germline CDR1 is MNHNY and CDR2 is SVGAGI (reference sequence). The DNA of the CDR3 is TGTGCCAGCAGTTACGCACAGGTCCGGGATACGCAGTATTTT. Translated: CASSYAQVRDTQYF.

The CDR3 region is CASSPGLAGREQYF. The CDR3 DNA is TGTGCCAGCAGTCCCGGACTAGCGGGGCGCGAGCAGTACTTC. The V gene is TRBV27, the J gene TRBJ2-7, with 12 bases fitting TRBD2. The trim removed 5 bases at V and 6 bases at J, leaving 5 bases unmatched. Germline CDR1 MNHEY, CDR2 SMNVEV (reference sequence). This CDR3 has 14 residues.

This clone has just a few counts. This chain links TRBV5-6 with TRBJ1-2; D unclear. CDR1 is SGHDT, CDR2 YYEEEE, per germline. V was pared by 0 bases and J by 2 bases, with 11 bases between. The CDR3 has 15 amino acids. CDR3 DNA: TGTGCCAGCAGCTTGGTTGGGAATAAGAACTATGGCTACACCTTC. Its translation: CASSLVGNKNYGYTF. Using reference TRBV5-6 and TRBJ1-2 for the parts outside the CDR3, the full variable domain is DAGVTQSPTHLIKTRGQQVTLRCSPKSGHDTVSWYQQALGQGPQFIFQYYEEEERQRGNFPDRFSGHQFPNYSSELNVNALLLGDSALYLCASSLVGNKNYGYTFGSGTRLTVV.